The present entry profiles one T cell receptor beta chain with its context. The sample comes from a study of blood T cell repertoires in COVID-19. Study-level background: There were acute and convalescent COVID-19 samples, and they came from the United States, Italy and Spain. Sources were T cells, B-cell-depleted T cells, or PBMCs; the material itself was cDNA or gDNA.

Per the original data handling: The authors estimated nucleated cell counts from reference gene primer amplification. Profiling relied on immunoSEQ multiplex PCR, and the TCRdb table lists in-frame clones only, not all of them. The V and J calls and clone size are taken from that table; D and trimming were inferred from the DNA. The table records a few hundred thousand clones, nearly 90% of them present only once. During active infection, Seattle patients enrolled and were then monitored through disease. The specimen sequenced was peripheral blood. This TCR was recovered from a man aged 50 or older with COVID-19, enrolled during active disease.

The CDR3 bases are TGCGCCAGCAGCCAAGGGACTAGCGGGGGGGCCGACGAGCAGTACTTC. It yields the protein CASSQGTSGGADEQYF. The chain has TRBV4-3 and TRBJ2-7; 15 bases line up with TRBD2. With 1 base clipped from V and 5 bases from J, the junction kept 3 bases outside the gene matches. The germline V gene has CDR1 LGHNA and CDR2 YSLEER. CDR3 length equals 16 residues.